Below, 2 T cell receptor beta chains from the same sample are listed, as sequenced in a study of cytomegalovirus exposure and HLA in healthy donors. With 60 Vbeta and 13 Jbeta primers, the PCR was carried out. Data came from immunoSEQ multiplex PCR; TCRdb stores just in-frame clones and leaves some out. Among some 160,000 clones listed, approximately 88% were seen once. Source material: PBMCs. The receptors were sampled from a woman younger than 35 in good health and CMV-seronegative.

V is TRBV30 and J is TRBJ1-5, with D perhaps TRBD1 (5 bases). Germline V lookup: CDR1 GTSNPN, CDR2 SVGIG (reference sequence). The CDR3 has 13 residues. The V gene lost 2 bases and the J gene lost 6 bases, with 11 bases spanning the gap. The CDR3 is CAWSLGGSQPQHF. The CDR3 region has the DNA TGTGCCTGGAGTTTGGGGGGGAGTCAGCCCCAGCATTTT.

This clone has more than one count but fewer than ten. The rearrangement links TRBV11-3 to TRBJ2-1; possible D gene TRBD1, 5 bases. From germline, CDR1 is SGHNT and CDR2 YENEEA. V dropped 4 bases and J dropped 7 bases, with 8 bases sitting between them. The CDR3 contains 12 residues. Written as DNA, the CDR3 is TGTGCCAGCAGCTCCAGGGTGAATGAGCAGTTCTTC. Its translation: CASSSRVNEQFF.